Below are 23 T cell receptor beta chains sequenced from a single sample in a study of identical twins. TCRdb called the 5' RACE reads again in MiXCR, with one record for every CDR3 protein. The sample consists of 400,000 to 650,000 distinct CDR3 sequences, approximately 22% of them appearing once. Separately, the same data were catalogued under a study of T cells expressing NK-cell markers.

Input material: CD4+ T cells sorted from blood. All receptors come from a woman between 18 and 30 years old in good health.

Details on this clonotype: A read error may be the cause here, since a much bigger clone is one base away. This sequence joins TRBV5-6 and TRBJ2-5; no clear D. The length of the CDR3 is 12 residues. V lost 5 bases and J 0 bases, leaving 5 bases between the germline ends. Germline V lookup: CDR1 SGHDT, CDR2 YYEEEE. This CDR3 is CASRKYQETQYF. DNA of the CDR3: TGTGCCAGCAGAAAGTACCAAGAGACCCAGTACTTC. The whole variable domain, remainder taken from reference TRBV5-6 and TRBJ2-5, is DAGVTQSPTHLIKTRGQQVTLRCSPKSGHDTVSWYQQALGQGPQFIFQYYEEEERQRGNFPDRFSGHQFPNYSSELNVNALLLGDSALYLCASRKYQETQYFGPGTRLLVL.

This clonotype was detected a few times. The J gene is TRBJ2-7, the V gene TRBV20-1; 8 nucleotides agree with TRBD1. The junction had 4 bases not matched to a gene; V was cut back by 6 bases and J by 0 bases. CDR1 is DFQATT and CDR2 is SNEGSKA in the germline V gene (reference sequence). The CDR3 covers 13 residues. CDR3 bases: TGCAGTGCGGCCGGGACAGGCTCCTACGAGCAGTACTTC. This translates into CSAAGTGSYEQYF.

This clonotype appeared many times. The J gene is TRBJ2-7, the V gene TRBV5-1; D remains unclear. The CDR3 has 15 amino acids. The germline V and J ends were trimmed by 3 bases and 0 bases, with 13 bases remaining between them. Per germline, CDR1 SGHRS and CDR2 YFSETQ. This CDR3 reads CASSSRGSDSYEQYF. The DNA for the CDR3 is TGCGCCAGCAGCTCCAGAGGATCAGACTCCTACGAGCAGTACTTC.

The chain uses TRBV24-1 and TRBJ1-4; no clear D gene. V lost 6 bases and J lost 7, with 14 bases in between. The germline CDR1 and CDR2 sequences are KGHDR and SFDVKD. The CDR3 extends over 14 amino acids. CDR3 sequence reads: CATSSGMEPEKLFF. In nucleotides, the CDR3 is TGTGCCACCAGTTCCGGGATGGAGCCTGAAAAACTGTTTTTT.

There are many counts of this clonotype. V gene TRBV19 combines with J gene TRBJ1-2, with D tentatively TRBD1 (5 bases). Trimming took off 5 bases at V and 4 bases at J, with 11 bases between the two ends. The CDR3 runs 13 residues. Germline-derived CDR1 and CDR2 are LNHDA and SQIVND (reference sequence). CDR3 nucleotides: TGTGCCAGTAGTCCTTCCCAGGGCTATGGCTACACCTTC. It is translated as CASSPSQGYGYTF.

In this sample, this clonotype turned up a few times. The chain recombines TRBV7-2 with TRBJ2-2, with 10 bases fitting TRBD2. The V gene end was trimmed by 5 bases and the J gene end by 7 bases; junction bases not matched to a gene: 7. This CDR3 is 15 amino acids long. Germline lookup yields CDR1 SGHTA and CDR2 FQGNSA. The CDR3 region has the DNA TGTGCCAGCAGCGATGGACTAGCGGATGACGGGGAGCTGTTTTTT. This sequence encodes CASSDGLADDGELFF.

This sequence joins TRBV5-8 and TRBJ1-2, with D perhaps TRBD1 (5 bases). The germline V and J ends were trimmed by 0 bases and 2 bases, with 14 bases remaining between them. The CDR3 has 16 amino acids. In germline, CDR1 is SGHTS, CDR2 YDEGEE. In nucleotides, the CDR3 is TGTGCCAGCAGCTTGGTTTTGGGACGGTCCAACTATGGCTACACCTTC. It codes for CASSLVLGRSNYGYTF. The variable domain in full, completed from reference TRBV5-8 and TRBJ1-2, reads EAGVTQSPTHLIKTRGQQATLRCSPISGHTSVYWYQQALGLGLQFLLWYDEGEERNRGNFPPRFSGRQFPNYSSELNVNALELEDSALYLCASSLVLGRSNYGYTFGSGTRLTVV.

This clonotype was seen more than once but under ten times. The rearrangement joins TRBV5-5 to TRBJ2-5; no reliable D call. The CDR3 consists of 14 residues. V was trimmed by 4 bases and J by 5 bases, leaving 15 bases between them. Per germline, CDR1 SGHKS and CDR2 YYEKEE (reference sequence). In DNA form, the CDR3 reads TGTGCCAGCAGCGCAGGACGGGTGGGGGAGACCCAGTACTTC. It yields the protein CASSAGRVGETQYF.

This clonotype was found a few times. The gene calls are TRBV15 and TRBJ1-6, with a possible D match to TRBD1 (6 bases). Per the germline V gene, CDR1 is LNHNV and CDR2 is YYDKDF (reference sequence). The CDR3 totals 15 residues. The V gene lost 4 bases and the J gene lost 10 bases, with 17 bases spanning the gap. CDR3 residues: CATSTHAGGGSPLHF. In nucleotides, the CDR3 is TGTGCCACCAGCACACACGCGGGGGGCGGCTCACCCCTCCACTTT.

The V gene is TRBV18, the J gene TRBJ2-2; tentatively, D is TRBD1 (5 bases). Deletions cut 4 bases from V and 5 bases from J, with 14 bases between. In germline, CDR1 is KGHSH, CDR2 LQKENI. This CDR3 comprises 15 residues. Here the CDR3 DNA reads TGTGCCAGCTCACAAGCACCCCCAGGGACCGGGGAGCTGTTTTTT. Its translation: CASSQAPPGTGELFF.

This clonotype turned up a few times. This chain uses TRBV20-1 with TRBJ2-1; D ambiguous. This CDR3 region has 14 residues. Germline V gene lookup returns CDR1 DFQATT and CDR2 SNEGSKA (reference sequence). V gave up 2 bases and J gave up 5 bases, with 13 bases separating them. The CDR3 loop reads CSARHGRLDNEQFF. DNA for the CDR3: TGCAGTGCTAGACATGGACGGCTCGACAATGAGCAGTTCTTC.

The genes are TRBV6-2 or TRBV6-3 and TRBJ2-7; 11 positions agree with TRBD2. The CDR3 contains 14 residues. Germline lookup yields CDR1 MNHEY and CDR2 SVGEGT. The trim removed 5 bases at V and 6 bases at J, leaving 6 bases unmatched. The CDR3: CASSVGTSGVEQYF. The CDR3 bases are TGTGCCAGCAGTGTCGGGACTAGCGGCGTCGAGCAGTACTTC.

This clonotype was seen a handful of times. This CDR3 is CASSQFRGEQYF. The CDR3 nucleotides read TGCGCCAGCAGCCAATTCAGGGGCGAGCAGTACTTC. The rearrangement links TRBV4-1 to TRBJ2-7, with D possibly TRBD1 on 6 matching bases. The CDR3 runs 12 residues. With 2 bases removed from V and 6 bases from J, the gap between germline ends came to 8 bases. Germline values: CDR1 MGHRA, CDR2 YSYEKL.

Only a few counts were recorded for this clonotype. The chain links TRBV7-2 to TRBJ1-5; 8 bases map to TRBD1. The trim removed 2 bases at V and 1 base at J, leaving 1 base unmatched. This CDR3 is built from 15 residues. The germline CDR1 and CDR2 sequences are SGHTA and FQGNSA. CDR3 nucleotide sequence: TGTGCCAGCAGCTTATCAGGGGGCAGCAATCAGCCCCAGCATTTT. This encodes CASSLSGGSNQPQHF.

The chain uses TRBV10-3 and TRBJ2-1; TRBD1 or TRBD2 may be the D gene (5 bases each). The CDR3 sequence is 12 residues long. Germline loops: CDR1 ENHRY, CDR2 SYGVKD. With 6 bases removed from V and 8 bases from J, the gap between germline ends came to 11 bases. The chain's CDR3 is CAISPGSHEQFF. The CDR3 DNA reads TGTGCCATCAGCCCAGGGAGTCATGAGCAGTTCTTC.

This chain uses TRBV20-1 with TRBJ2-1, with TRBD1 as a possible D gene (5 bases). The CDR3 is made up of 14 amino acids. Trimming took off 5 bases at V and 4 bases at J, with 15 bases between the two ends. The germline CDR1 and CDR2 sequences are DFQATT and SNEGSKA (reference sequence). The chain's CDR3 is CSAPKDTGYNEQFF. In DNA form, the CDR3 reads TGCAGTGCTCCAAAGGACACCGGATACAATGAGCAGTTCTTC.

The CDR3 DNA is TGTGCCATCAGTGACGCTGGCCAGCCCCGTCAGCCCCAGCATTTT. The encoded protein is CAISDAGQPRQPQHF. The chain employs TRBV10-3 and TRBJ1-5; D unclear. The germline V gene encodes CDR1 ENHRY and CDR2 SYGVKD. The V end was cut by 3 bases, the J end by 6 bases, with 15 bases between. CDR3 length: 15 residues.

The J gene is TRBJ2-7, the V gene TRBV4-2; tentative D call: TRBD1 (6 bases). V lost 4 bases and J 2 bases, leaving 12 bases between the germline ends. Per the germline V gene, CDR1 is LGHNA and CDR2 is YNFKEQ. The CDR3 contains 14 residues. CDR3 in amino acids: CASSLVGDTYEQYF. The CDR3 DNA is TGTGCCAGCAGCCTAGTGGGGGACACCTACGAGCAGTACTTC.

This clonotype was found many times. The chain has TRBV12-3 or TRBV12-4 and TRBJ1-4; D ambiguous. V dropped 6 bases and J dropped 0 bases, with 11 bases sitting between them. The CDR3 is 15 residues long. The CDR3 is CASSLGGATNEKLFF. CDR3 sequence (DNA): TGTGCCAGCAGCTTGGGCGGTGCAACTAATGAAAAACTGTTTTTT.

The rearrangement links TRBV20-1 to TRBJ1-1; D call uncertain. CDR1 DFQATT and CDR2 SNEGSKA come from the germline V gene (reference sequence). This CDR3 contains 12 residues. The CDR3 region is CSPPGPNTEAFF. CDR3 sequence (DNA): TGCAGCCCCCCGGGCCCGAACACTGAAGCTTTCTTT.

The chain carries TRBV29-1 and TRBJ2-1; 8 bases line up with TRBD1. This CDR3 has 14 amino acids. Germline trimming cut 6 bases from V and 6 bases from J; bases unmatched to any gene: 10. CDR1 and CDR2 (germline): SQVTM, ANQGSEA. The CDR3 is CSVNGQGLVNEQFF. The CDR3 nucleotides are TGCAGCGTGAACGGACAGGGTTTAGTCAATGAGCAGTTCTTC.

This clonotype has a count of ten or more. V gene TRBV20-1 combines with J gene TRBJ2-7; 8 bases are shared with TRBD1. V gave up 5 bases and J gave up 3 bases; unmatched junction bases: 6. The germline gives CDR1 DFQATT, CDR2 SNEGSKA (reference sequence). The CDR3 covers 13 residues. The CDR3 nucleotides read TGCAGTGCTGGCCGGACAGGGTTCTACGAGCAGTACTTC. Amino acids: CSAGRTGFYEQYF.

This sequence joins TRBV7-8 and TRBJ2-1, with D maybe TRBD2 (6 bases). Germline V gene data show CDR1 as SGHVS and CDR2 as FQNEAQ. This CDR3 comprises 17 residues. Trimming pared 6 bases from V and 2 bases from J, leaving 20 bases between. This CDR3 reads CASSSGMAGLPYNEQFF. The CDR3 nucleotides are TGTGCCAGCAGTTCAGGCATGGCGGGACTCCCCTACAATGAGCAGTTCTTC. The entire variable domain, with the rest obtained from reference TRBV7-8 and TRBJ2-1, is as follows: GAGVSQSPRYKVAKRGQDVALRCDPISGHVSLFWYQQALGQGPEFLTYFQNEAQLDKSGLPSDRFFAERPEGSVSTLKIQRTQQEDSAVYLCASSSGMAGLPYNEQFFGPGTRLTVL.